The present TCR beta chain was sequenced within a study of shared clonotypes between healthy human individuals (dated by TCRdb to 2018 to 2021). Regarding the study in general: A couple of women and three men aged 18 to 49 years were included in the cohort. Each donor's leukapheresis produced roughly between roughly 0.85 and 9 billion PBMCs. Different laboratories and diverse techniques were used to prepare libraries and sequence TCR repertoires, to increase sequencing depth and limit assay-specific biases. The study deeply sequenced blood TCR repertoires of 5 or 6 healthy adults to estimate repertoire size and the extent of clonotype sharing between individuals. Results and caveats for the whole study, not just this receptor: Sampling was limited to blood, and TCR repertoires in tissue likely differ from TCR repertoires in blood. Because the study included a small number of donors, the genetic and exposure-history diversity represented was limited. Based on pairwise subsampling, the degree of clonotype sharing among donors was expected to be affected by sequencing depth.

Using the deep immunoSEQ assay, TCR CDR3 regions were amplified from genomic DNA by multiplex PCR. Genomic DNA extracted from each cell subset was distributed evenly over all wells of several immunoSEQ 96-well plates, and each plate served as one replicate. For unsorted PBMC, approximately 0.3 ug of genomic DNA, equivalent to about 30,000 T cell genomes, went into each replicate PCR. Unsorted PBMC genomic DNA was sequenced across ten immunoSEQ deep assay plates. Purified libraries were quantified with a Qubit 3.0 fluorometer, sized on a Bioanalyzer 2100, and re-quantified with the KAPA Library Quantification kit. Every immunoSEQ 96-well plate was sequenced on a separate single-read 150-cycle Illumina NextSeq 550 flow cell. For the original study's pipeline: Because only junctional sequences without quality scores were contained in the immunoSEQ output, filtering matching that applied to full-length reads could not be performed. Sequences were annotated with PyIR, a Python wrapper for IgBLAST v1.9, using IMGT germline references to assign V/J genes and CDR3. Reads were removed for weak V/J assignments (E-value above 1e-6), missing CDR3, stop codons, out-of-frame junctions, or ambiguous translated residues. V3J clonotypes were defined by identical inferred V gene, J gene, and CDR3 amino acid sequence. To compute the percentage overlap between repertoires, the number of shared unique clonotypes was divided by the size of the smaller repertoire. Repertoire richness was assessed with RTK rarefaction, the Chao1 estimator, and Recon v2.1 estimates of unobserved clonotypes. The clones in this table, taken by TCRdb from immuneACCESS, are in-frame only. Not every clone is retained; where verified, under half of the shortfall comes from an unresolved V gene, and the cause of the rest is unknown. V, J and clone size reflect that table, while D and trimming were determined from the DNA. The sample includes fewer than 600,000 clones, with 79% observed a single time. The top ten clones comprise 13% of the sample.

The trim is 4 bases for V and 3 bases for J, with a gap of 14 bases between the germline ends. The CDR3 numbers 14 residues from cysteine through phenylalanine. Of all the DNA, just the CDR3 is kept, 42 bases in frame from base 1. CDR1 is given as SGHRS and CDR2 as YFSETQ, both from the germline V gene. On this clone: Which antigen it targets is not known. Within one base of it there is no much larger clone, and no base qualities were kept.

The donors were healthy, HIV-negative adults with no recently reported acute infections or vaccinations. Every donor was a Caucasian adult residing in Nashville, Tennessee, USA. For unsorted samples, some 100 million PBMCs were counted and genomic DNA was extracted with the QIAamp DNA Blood Mini kit. After blood collection by leukapheresis, PBMCs were isolated using Ficoll-Histopaque density gradient centrifugation and then cryopreserved in the vapor phase of liquid nitrogen. This receptor chain uses TRBV5-1 and TRBJ2-7; the D gene could be either TRBD1 or TRBD2, each agreeing at 5 bases. The TCR originated in a woman in her thirties or forties in good health. Some clones in this sample may be carry-over from other donors' samples. The sequenced sample consisted of PBMCs. The CDR3 amino acid sequence is: CASSPGWGSYEQYF. The bases read TGCGCCAGCAGCCCAGGGTGGGGGAGCTACGAGCAGTACTTC.